This is a list of T cell receptor beta chains from one sample in a study of CD8+CD57+ T cells in acquired aplastic anemia. TCRdb reprocessed the reads with MiXCR, giving one entry per CDR3 protein. In the table there are about 200,000 distinct CDR3 sequences, 60% to 80% of which are singletons. The sequencing input was sorted CD4+, CD8+, or CD8+CD57+ T cells (not recorded which) from PBMCs. The source is a human donor with aplastic anemia. CDR3s include the opening cysteine and the closing phenylalanine or tryptophan. Fields, in order: V gene, CDR3 protein.

V gene: TRBV7-9; CDR3 protein: CASSLSVDTIYF
V gene: TRBV6-5; CDR3 protein: CAKADVYGYTF
V gene: TRBV10-3; CDR3 protein: CAISESGRMNYGYTF
V gene: TRBV29-1; CDR3 protein: CSAGSGGSYEQYF
V gene: TRBV2; CDR3 protein: CASSELAGQEGRTNEKLFF
V gene: TRBV7-8; CDR3 protein: CASSTPGTGYHEQYF
V gene: TRBV19; CDR3 protein: CASSPDLGREGQETQYF
V gene: TRBV7-9; CDR3 protein: CASSRETGGGNEQFF
V gene: TRBV10-3; CDR3 protein: CAISELQDNQPQHF
V gene: TRBV7-7; CDR3 protein: CASSSSGSGYEKLFF
V gene: TRBV19; CDR3 protein: CASSIYGGTDTQYF
V gene: TRBV7-2; CDR3 protein: CASSSFSNLHF
V gene: TRBV10-3; CDR3 protein: CAISLGTGNEQFF
V gene: TRBV2; CDR3 protein: CASSSQHPYEQYF
V gene: TRBV6-5; CDR3 protein: CASSPVRAGWDIQYF
V gene: TRBV2; CDR3 protein: CASSTTTGGDNTGELFF
V gene: TRBV2; CDR3 protein: CASSTRGEQFF
V gene: TRBV9; CDR3 protein: CASSVEGADTIYF
V gene: TRBV7-9; CDR3 protein: CASSAQFPSLLNSPLHF
V gene: TRBV29-1; CDR3 protein: CSVGQSPGANVLTF
V gene: TRBV2; CDR3 protein: CASSASINSGANVLTF
V gene: TRBV19; CDR3 protein: CASSTGNTEAFF
V gene: TRBV7-6; CDR3 protein: CASSPASGLGSPLHF
V gene: TRBV19; CDR3 protein: CASSTVRGTEAFF
V gene: TRBV27; CDR3 protein: CASSSGQDNEQFF
V gene: TRBV29-1; CDR3 protein: CSVELAGPLSF
V gene: TRBV12-3/TRBV12-4; CDR3 protein: CASSQDIGQETQYF
V gene: TRBV14; CDR3 protein: CASSPVYRGAGTDTQYF
V gene: TRBV2; CDR3 protein: CASCQDRGYNEQFF
V gene: TRBV7-6; CDR3 protein: CASSRDRGKVETQYF
V gene: TRBV24-1; CDR3 protein: CATSSSGNYEQYF
V gene: TRBV10-3; CDR3 protein: CAISESVGLAGGHGELFF
V gene: TRBV24-1; CDR3 protein: CATSDPKGSGQPQHF
V gene: TRBV2; CDR3 protein: CASTSTGVGNTIYF
V gene: TRBV7-2; CDR3 protein: CASSLLALTYNEQFF
V gene: TRBV24-1; CDR3 protein: CATSAVGGSQPQHF
V gene: TRBV24-1; CDR3 protein: CATSDFGSARGSNEQFF
V gene: TRBV6-5; CDR3 protein: CASSGPSGGAGETQYF
V gene: TRBV24-1; CDR3 protein: CATSEGKRNGLFF
V gene: TRBV10-3; CDR3 protein: CAISEPGQGAYEQYF
V gene: TRBV12-3/TRBV12-4; CDR3 protein: CASSQTGGAVDTQYF
V gene: TRBV19; CDR3 protein: CASSAGTGVAWETQYF
V gene: TRBV10-3; CDR3 protein: CAISEQLLANEQFF
V gene: TRBV7-2; CDR3 protein: CASSTSYEETQYF
V gene: TRBV3-2; CDR3 protein: CASSQRREGRETQYF
V gene: TRBV19; CDR3 protein: CASTVTGTGAYEQYF
V gene: TRBV7-9; CDR3 protein: CASSPSLGRINTEAFF
V gene: TRBV6-5; CDR3 protein: CAGSYDTLGQGTNQPQHF
V gene: TRBV29-1; CDR3 protein: CSALSGRGAFYEQYF
V gene: TRBV14; CDR3 protein: CASSRTSADRGGEYYGYTF
V gene: TRBV15; CDR3 protein: CATSLVGGQETQYF
V gene: TRBV19; CDR3 protein: CASSWGLSRSYEQYF
V gene: TRBV4-1; CDR3 protein: CASSQSAYHEQYF
V gene: TRBV4-1; CDR3 protein: CASSRERDRLNTEAFF
V gene: TRBV3-1; CDR3 protein: CASSRTGGRLNTEAFF
V gene: TRBV19; CDR3 protein: CASSMRYGDTEAFF
V gene: TRBV15; CDR3 protein: CATSSQEAGFSYNEQFF
V gene: TRBV10-3; CDR3 protein: CASSPESYEQYF
V gene: TRBV29-1; CDR3 protein: CSVVEGTNQPQHF